The present entry profiles one T cell receptor beta chain with its context. This sample stems from a study of CD4 T cell repertoires in COVID-19. The overall study: Relabeled CFSE-low cells, IL-2-expanded for under eleven days, met spikes from other coronaviruses.

This CDR3 is built from 18 residues. Per germline, CDR1 MGHRA and CDR2 YSYEKL. The V and J ends lost 4 bases and 6 bases respectively, with 24 bases between them. No culture step preceded sequencing of the ex vivo isolated memory T cells. The protocol was immunoSEQ multiplex PCR, while the TCRdb copy is restricted to in-frame clones and leaves out a portion. The table records 20,000 to 25,000 clones, about nine tenths of them present only once. Specimen: central memory CD4+ T cells from blood, collected before the COVID-19 pandemic. This rearrangement joins TRBV4-1 to TRBJ2-2; a possible D gene is TRBD1 (5 bases). This clonotype was obtained from a human donor who had COVID-19. This CDR3 reads CASSPKMLVGVSAGELFF. Here the CDR3 DNA reads TGCGCCAGCAGCCCCAAGATGTTGGTAGGGGTATCGGCCGGGGAGCTGTTTTTT.